These T cell receptor beta chains were read from a single sample in a study of cytomegalovirus exposure and HLA in healthy donors. TCRdb's copy holds only in-frame clones and misses some; the assay was immunoSEQ multiplex PCR. In the table there are roughly 200,000 clones, around 80% of which are singletons. Sample: PBMCs. The receptors shown here come from a woman aged 30 to 39 in good health and CMV-seronegative. The CDR3 runs from the conserved cysteine through the conserved F or W. The D gene is left open where the match is weak. Size is stated for part of the rows, as once, few or many counts, or as a class when the clone is expanded.

j_call	v_call	clone_size	d_call	cdr3_aa	cdr3_nt
TRBJ1-1	TRBV6-1	-	-	CASSFLTGTEAFF	TGTGCCAGCAGTTTCTTGACGGGCACTGAAGCTTTCTTT
TRBJ1-5	TRBV7-2	-	-	CASSDLDGIGGQPQHF	TGTGCCAGCAGCGACCTGGACGGAATCGGGGGTCAGCCCCAGCATTTT
TRBJ2-7	TRBV19	medium-sized	-	CASSTIGRGSPYEQYF	TGTGCCAGTAGTACCATCGGACGGGGATCGCCTTACGAGCAGTACTTC
TRBJ2-3	TRBV2	-	-	CAVPGHLTDTQYF	TGTGCCGTACCGGGACACCTCACAGATACGCAGTATTTT
TRBJ2-2	TRBV4-1	-	TRBD2	CASSQVGLAGGLWGGGELFF	TGCGCCAGCAGCCAAGTAGGACTAGCGGGAGGCCTATGGGGGGGCGGGGAGCTGTTTTTT
TRBJ1-1	TRBV5-4	-	-	CASSLEGGRLDTEAFF	TGTGCCAGCAGCTTGGAGGGAGGGCGGTTGGACACTGAAGCTTTCTTT
TRBJ2-7	TRBV11-2	few	TRBD2	CASSTGLGYEQYF	TGTGCCAGCAGCACGGGACTAGGCTACGAGCAGTACTTC
TRBJ2-3	TRBV5-1	-	TRBD2	CASSLGVLAGGLTDTQYF	TGCGCCAGCAGCTTGGGGGTACTAGCGGGAGGGCTTACAGATACGCAGTATTTT
TRBJ2-7	TRBV7-8	-	TRBD1	CASSKGQLYEQYF	TGTGCCAGCAGCAAGGGACAGCTCTACGAGCAGTACTTC
TRBJ1-2	TRBV30	-	-	CAWSVEGGYTF	TGTGCCTGGAGTGTAGAGGGTGGCTACACCTTC
TRBJ2-7	TRBV28	few	-	CASSLEGSLYEQYF	TGTGCCAGCAGTTTGGAGGGGTCCCTTTACGAGCAGTACTTC
TRBJ1-1	TRBV5-1	-	TRBD1	CASSGLPGQENTEAFF	TGCGCCAGCAGCGGCCTTCCGGGACAGGAGAACACTGAAGCTTTCTTT
TRBJ2-5	TRBV7-9	-	TRBD1	CASSPGQDQETQYF	TGTGCCAGCAGCCCAGGACAGGACCAAGAGACCCAGTACTTC
TRBJ2-4	TRBV18	-	-	CASSTGAYSGDQNIQYF	TGTGCCAGCTCTACGGGAGCCTACTCTGGGGACCAAAACATTCAGTACTTC
TRBJ1-2	TRBV18	-	-	CASSPPISTGSVLYYGYTF	TGTGCCAGCTCACCACCGATTTCCACAGGGTCCGTCCTTTACTATGGCTACACCTTC
TRBJ1-4	TRBV13	-	TRBD1	CASSARGAFEKLFF	TGTGCCAGCAGCGCCAGGGGGGCGTTTGAAAAACTGTTTTTT
TRBJ1-6	TRBV10-3	-	-	CATKGDRDNSPLHF	TGTGCCACCAAAGGTGACAGAGATAATTCACCCCTCCACTTT
TRBJ1-2	TRBV5-1	medium-sized	-	CASSPGPTGAYGYTF	TGCGCCAGCAGCCCTGGCCCGACAGGCGCTTATGGCTACACCTTC
TRBJ1-4	TRBV19	-	-	CASSINSDEKLFF	TGTGCCAGTAGTATAAACTCTGATGAAAAACTGTTTTTT
TRBJ2-1	TRBV4-2	-	-	CASSQDPIASLYNEQFF	TGTGCCAGCAGCCAAGATCCGATAGCGTCGCTTTACAATGAGCAGTTCTTC
TRBJ2-5	TRBV18	once	-	CASSPRTGRGQETQYF	TGTGCCAGCTCACCACGTACAGGGAGAGGCCAAGAGACCCAGTACTTC
TRBJ2-5	TRBV6-1	-	TRBD1	CASSRGGGETQYF	TGTGCGAGCTCGAGAGGGGGCGGCGAGACCCAGTACTTC
TRBJ2-7	TRBV5-4	-	-	CASSLVSGGSYEQYF	TGTGCCAGCAGCTTGGTGTCAGGTGGGTCCTACGAGCAGTACTTC
TRBJ2-1	TRBV29-1	-	TRBD1	CSGTGPGWEQFF	TGCAGCGGGACAGGACCCGGGTGGGAGCAGTTCTTC
TRBJ2-1	TRBV5-1	many	-	CASSLARNNEQFF	TGCGCCAGCAGCTTGGCCAGGAACAATGAGCAGTTCTTC
TRBJ2-1	TRBV5-4	once	TRBD2	CASSPTGGANSEQFF	TGTGCCAGCAGCCCGACGGGGGGGGCCAATAGTGAGCAGTTCTTC
TRBJ2-1	TRBV29-1	-	-	CSVWEALEQFF	TGCAGCGTCTGGGAGGCCCTTGAGCAGTTCTTC
TRBJ1-1	TRBV7-6	-	-	CASSLGGGLGTEAFF	TGTGCCAGCAGCTTAGGTGGAGGATTAGGAACTGAAGCTTTCTTT
TRBJ1-1	TRBV4-1	-	TRBD1	CASSQQGVNTEAFF	TGCGCCAGCAGCCAACAGGGGGTGAACACTGAAGCTTTCTTT
TRBJ1-1	TRBV19	-	TRBD1	CAVMGQLNTEAFF	TGTGCCGTAATGGGACAGCTGAACACTGAAGCTTTCTTT
TRBJ1-3	TRBV7-8	few	-	CASSFGQGMSGNTIYF	TGTGCCAGCAGCTTTGGGCAGGGGATGTCCGGAAACACCATATATTTT
TRBJ2-3	TRBV6-5	once	TRBD2	CASRTGLAADTQYF	TGTGCCAGCAGAACGGGACTAGCAGCAGATACGCAGTATTTT
TRBJ2-6	TRBV29-1	-	TRBD1	CSALGRQGATGANVLTF	TGCAGCGCCCTAGGACGACAGGGGGCAACTGGGGCCAACGTCCTGACTTTC
TRBJ1-1	TRBV12-5	-	TRBD1	CASGLGQGIVTEAFF	TGTGCTAGTGGTTTGGGACAGGGTATCGTGACTGAAGCTTTCTTT
TRBJ2-5	TRBV1	-	-	CTSRLGSPKETQYF	TGCACCAGCCGACTAGGAAGCCCCAAAGAGACCCAGTACTTC
TRBJ2-1	TRBV6-1	-	TRBD2	CASRDLAGGNNEQFF	TGTGCCTCGAGGGATCTAGCGGGAGGGAACAATGAGCAGTTCTTC